Below are 29 T cell receptor beta chains sequenced from a single sample in a study of shared clonotypes between healthy human individuals. Assay used: immunoSEQ multiplex PCR; TCRdb lists only in-frame clones, some missing. The table shows about 590,000 clones, with 95% to 96% occurring only once. Naive CD8 populations comprised CD45RO-negative cells positively selected for CCR7, excluding terminally differentiated effector memory CD45RA+ cells. Sequences were obtained from naive CD8+ T cells sorted from blood. Source of these receptors: a woman between 25 and 40 years old in good health.

About this clone itself: This sample includes further DNA sequences coding for the same CDR3. The rearrangement uses TRBV7-9 and TRBJ2-5, with 12 bases lining up with TRBD2. The V gene's germline CDR1 is SEHNR and CDR2 FQNEAQ (reference sequence). CDR3 length equals 16 residues. V was clipped by 1 base and J by 5 bases; unmatched bases: 5. The CDR3 DNA reads as TGTGCCAGCAGCTTAGGGCTAGCGGGAGGGCCGGAGACCCAGTACTTC. Protein product: CASSLGLAGGPETQYF.

The chain uses TRBV19 and TRBJ2-7; possible D gene TRBD1, 5 bases. Germline CDR1 and CDR2: LNHDA and SQIVND (reference sequence). The ends were cut back, 5 bases at V and 3 bases at J, with 8 bases in the middle. CDR3 size: 12 residues. Written as DNA, the CDR3 is TGTGCCAGTAGTTCTCAGGGCTACGAGCAGTACTTC. It translates to CASSSQGYEQYF.

The chain links TRBV5-5 to TRBJ1-5; no clear D gene. V was cut by 2 bases and J by 3 bases, with 9 bases left in between. CDR3 length: 14 amino acids. Germline V gives CDR1 SGHKS, CDR2 YYEKEE (reference sequence). The CDR3 DNA reads as TGTGCCAGCAGCTTTGGGCAAGACAATCAGCCCCAGCATTTT. Protein product: CASSFGQDNQPQHF.

This rearrangement joins TRBV6-5 to TRBJ2-5, with D unclear. The CDR3 is 15 amino acids. From germline, CDR1 is MNHEY and CDR2 SVGAGI. The V end lost 0 bases, the J end lost 2 bases, and 10 bases lay between the germline ends. This CDR3 is CASSYSPHPQETQYF. CDR3 coding DNA: TGTGCCAGCAGTTACTCACCGCACCCGCAAGAGACCCAGTACTTC.

This chain joins TRBV11-2 and TRBJ2-7; 7 bases line up with TRBD1. V dropped 0 bases and J dropped 4; count of bases not matched to a gene: 9. The V gene's germline CDR1 is SGHAT and CDR2 FQNNGV. The CDR3 runs to 16 residues. For the CDR3, the DNA is TGTGCCAGCAGCTTAGAGTACGCCAGGGGGTGGTACGAGCAGTACTTC. Translated, it gives CASSLEYARGWYEQYF.

This rearrangement joins TRBV19 to TRBJ1-5; no clear D. Per the germline V gene, CDR1 is LNHDA and CDR2 is SQIVND (reference sequence). CDR3 length: 14 residues. V lost 3 bases to trimming and J lost 0 bases, with 6 bases between them. This chain's CDR3 is CASSITVSNQPQHF. The CDR3, as DNA: TGTGCCAGTAGTATCACAGTTAGCAATCAGCCCCAGCATTTT. The full variable domain, rest sourced from reference TRBV19 and TRBJ1-5, is DGGITQSPKYLFRKEGQNVTLSCEQNLNHDAMYWYRQDPGQGLRLIYYSQIVNDFQKGDIAEGYSVSREKKESFPLTVTSAQKNPTAFYLCASSITVSNQPQHFGDGTRLSIL.

This clone was seen just once. This chain connects TRBV28 to TRBJ2-5; maybe TRBD2 (6 bases). The CDR3 totals 15 residues. The V gene lost 8 bases and the J gene lost 0 bases, with 16 bases spanning the gap. Germline lookup yields CDR1 MDHEN and CDR2 SYDVKM. The CDR3 here is CASGPPLAYQETQYF. The DNA for the CDR3 is TGTGCCAGCGGCCCCCCTCTAGCGTACCAAGAGACCCAGTACTTC. Looking up the rest from reference TRBV28 and TRBJ2-5 gives the full variable domain: DVKVTQSSRYLVKRTGEKVFLECVQDMDHENMFWYRQDPGLGLRLIYFSYDVKMKEKGDIPEGYSVSREKKERFSLILESASTNQTSMYLCASGPPLAYQETQYFGPGTRLLVL.

This clone appeared once. The CDR3, as DNA: TGTGCCAGCAGTCCGGACATCGGACTAAAGGGCGGGGAGCTGTTTTTT. The encoded protein is CASSPDIGLKGGELFF. The genes are TRBV28 and TRBJ2-2; D may be TRBD2 (6 bases). Trimming stripped 5 bases from V and 7 bases from J, with 20 bases between. Germline V CDR1 and CDR2: MDHEN, SYDVKM. The length of the CDR3 is 16 residues.

The chain uses TRBV25-1 and TRBJ2-5, with 7 bases identical to TRBD1. The V segment lost 4 bases and the J segment 4 bases; nucleotides outside the gene matches: 6. CDR1 is MGHDK and CDR2 is SYGVNS in the germline V gene. The CDR3 runs 14 residues. The CDR3 DNA reads TGTGCCAGCAGTGGGCGAGGGGGCGGAGAGACCCAGTACTTC. It yields the protein CASSGRGGGETQYF.

This chain uses TRBV7-9 with TRBJ2-1; D unresolved. Germline V gene data show CDR1 as SEHNR and CDR2 as FQNEAQ (reference sequence). This CDR3 has 15 residues. V lost 5 bases to trimming and J lost 0 bases, with 11 bases between them. The CDR3 loop reads CASSPRVASYNEQFF. The CDR3, as DNA: TGTGCCAGCAGCCCCAGAGTGGCCTCCTACAATGAGCAGTTCTTC.

The V and J genes are TRBV28 and TRBJ2-5; D is unclear. With the DNA end fitting TRBJ2-7 better, the J assignment may be wrong. The length of the CDR3 is 13 residues. The V gene's germline CDR1 is MDHEN and CDR2 SYDVKM. DNA of the CDR3: TGTGCCAGCAGTGCCCAGCGTATCTACGAGCAGTACTTC. This sequence encodes CASSAQRIYEQYF.

This chain links TRBV7-8 with TRBJ2-7; no clear D. Germline CDR1 and CDR2: SGHVS and FQNEAQ. V gave up 1 base and J gave up 0 bases, with 10 bases separating them. This CDR3 has 15 amino acids. CDR3 protein: CASSLEGSRSYEQYF. The CDR3 DNA is TGTGCCAGCAGCTTAGAGGGCAGCCGCTCCTACGAGCAGTACTTC. The full variable domain, with the rest looked up from reference TRBV7-8 and TRBJ2-7, is GAGVSQSPRYKVAKRGQDVALRCDPISGHVSLFWYQQALGQGPEFLTYFQNEAQLDKSGLPSDRFFAERPEGSVSTLKIQRTQQEDSAVYLCASSLEGSRSYEQYFGPGTRLTVT.

The V call is TRBV28, the J call TRBJ2-3, with a weak D call TRBD2 (5 bases). The V and J ends lost 3 bases and 8 bases respectively, with 18 bases between them. Germline values: CDR1 MDHEN, CDR2 SYDVKM. This CDR3 comprises 15 residues. The CDR3 reads CASSFGVVSGVTQYF. DNA for the CDR3: TGTGCCAGCAGTTTTGGGGTCGTAAGCGGAGTTACGCAGTATTTT.

As regards this clone: Other DNA sequences in this sample translate to the same CDR3. This chain connects TRBV29-1 to TRBJ2-1, with D uncertain. V was trimmed by 1 base and J by 0 bases, leaving 7 bases between them. The germline CDR1 and CDR2 sequences are SQVTM and ANQGSEA. The CDR3 has 14 residues. The CDR3 loop reads CSVEGTSSYNEQFF. As DNA, the CDR3 is TGCAGCGTTGAAGGTACAAGCTCCTACAATGAGCAGTTCTTC.

The chain recombines TRBV7-9 with TRBJ2-1; TRBD1 is a possible D gene (5 bases). The CDR3 consists of 12 residues. Germline values: CDR1 SEHNR, CDR2 FQNEAQ (reference sequence). Between the trimmed V and J ends, which lost 9 bases and 8 bases, there was a span of 14 bases. This chain's CDR3 is CASRTMVDEQFF. Written as DNA, the CDR3 is TGTGCCAGTAGGACAATGGTCGATGAGCAGTTCTTC.

The V gene is TRBV10-2, the J gene TRBJ2-5; 15 nucleotides line up with TRBD2. V shed 0 bases and J 5 bases; nucleotides not matched to a gene: 7. The CDR3 is made up of 18 amino acids. The germline CDR1 and CDR2 sequences are WSHSY and SAAADI. The CDR3, as DNA: TGCGCCAGCAGTGAGTCGGGACTAGCGGGAGGCTGGGGGGAGACCCAGTACTTC. Amino acid sequence: CASSESGLAGGWGETQYF.

V and J are TRBV6-1 and TRBJ2-1, with D tentatively TRBD1 (5 bases). Germline CDR1 reads MNHNS; CDR2 reads SASEGT. The V gene lost 2 bases and the J gene lost 4 bases, with 15 bases spanning the gap. The CDR3 sequence is 16 residues long. The CDR3, as DNA: TGTGCCAGCAGTGAAACCCAGGTTGGGGCTTACAATGAGCAGTTCTTC. It specifies CASSETQVGAYNEQFF.

The V gene is TRBV7-9, the J gene TRBJ1-1, with 7 bases lining up with TRBD1. This CDR3 has 15 amino acids. V lost 5 bases and J lost 1; bases outside the gene matches: 7. The germline gives CDR1 SEHNR, CDR2 FQNEAQ (reference sequence). The CDR3 region is CASSLRQGGNTEAFF. In nucleotides, the CDR3 is TGTGCCAGCAGCCTCCGACAGGGCGGGAACACTGAAGCTTTCTTT.

This chain connects TRBV27 to TRBJ2-1; 10 bases are a match to TRBD2. Germline CDR1 and CDR2: MNHEY and SMNVEV (reference sequence). The CDR3 totals 13 residues. Trimming took 5 bases from V and 8 from J; bases not matched to a gene: 3. The CDR3 region is CASSEREGDEQFF. In DNA, the CDR3 is TGTGCCAGCAGTGAGCGGGAGGGCGATGAGCAGTTCTTC.

V gene TRBV4-1 combines with J gene TRBJ2-7; weak D call: TRBD1 (6 bases). CDR1 and CDR2 from the germline V gene are MGHRA and YSYEKL. The CDR3 runs to 17 residues. V lost 1 base and J 0 bases, leaving 16 bases between the germline ends. CDR3 amino acids: CASSQGSGTLSSYEQYF. CDR3 in DNA: TGCGCCAGCAGCCAAGGTTCCGGGACACTGAGCTCCTACGAGCAGTACTTC.

This clone was recorded once. This chain joins TRBV9 and TRBJ2-1; 8 bases match TRBD2. Trimming at V came to 0 bases and at J to 5 bases, leaving 7 bases not matched to a gene. This CDR3 has 16 residues. Germline assignment: CDR1 SGDLS and CDR2 YYNGEE. CDR3 residues: CASSVESGGSHNEQFF. The CDR3 nucleotides are TGTGCCAGCAGCGTAGAATCGGGAGGGTCTCACAATGAGCAGTTCTTC. Full variable domain (missing parts from reference TRBV9 and TRBJ2-1): DSGVTQTPKHLITATGQRVTLRCSPRSGDLSVYWYQQSLDQGLQFLIQYYNGEERAKGNILERFSAQQFPDLHSELNLSSLELGDSALYFCASSVESGGSHNEQFFGPGTRLTVL.

CDR3 DNA: TGCGCCAGCAGTCCTACCTGGGGCCAGCGCACCGGGGAGCTGTTTTTT. Residues: CASSPTWGQRTGELFF. This chain uses TRBV4-1 with TRBJ2-2, with D perhaps TRBD1 (5 bases). The V and J ends lost 6 bases and 4 bases respectively, with 18 bases between them. The CDR3 is 16 residues long. The V gene's germline CDR1 is MGHRA and CDR2 YSYEKL.

The rearrangement uses TRBV19 and TRBJ2-2, with D uncertain. This CDR3 has 14 residues. Trimming took 7 bases from V and 2 from J, leaving 11 bases between them. Germline values: CDR1 LNHDA, CDR2 SQIVND (reference sequence). The CDR3 region is CASISRPNTGELFF. The CDR3 DNA reads TGTGCCAGTATCTCTCGGCCCAACACCGGGGAGCTGTTTTTT.

Points on this clone: Additional DNA sequences in this sample encode the identical CDR3. The chain carries TRBV29-1 and TRBJ1-2; D not resolved. Germline V gene data show CDR1 as SQVTM and CDR2 as ANQGSEA. CDR3 length equals 14 residues. Trimming removed 6 bases at V and 7 bases at J, with 21 bases between. The CDR3 DNA is TGCAGCGTCTCCCAACACGACTTGGGTGCTGGCTACACCTTC. Protein sequence: CSVSQHDLGAGYTF.

The chain uses TRBV9 and TRBJ2-2; D remains ambiguous. The V end was cut by 7 bases, the J end by 6 bases, with 10 bases between. Germline CDR1 SGDLS, CDR2 YYNGEE. The CDR3 spans 12 residues. The CDR3 bases are TGTGCCAGCGGCGGTTTGTCCGGGGAGCTGTTTTTT. This translates into CASGGLSGELFF.

The CDR3 here is CASSTLGLAGVTDTQYF. CDR3 nucleotide sequence: TGTGCCAGCAGTACCCTGGGACTAGCGGGTGTAACAGATACGCAGTATTTT. This chain joins TRBV27 and TRBJ2-3, with 12 bases that match TRBD2. The V and J ends lost 5 bases and 3 bases, in that order; junction bases with no gene match: 9. This CDR3 spans 17 amino acids. CDR1 MNHEY and CDR2 SMNVEV come from the germline V gene (reference sequence).

V and J are TRBV4-1 and TRBJ2-1, with 11 bases aligning to TRBD2. Germline CDR1 MGHRA, CDR2 YSYEKL. After removal of 3 bases from V and 6 bases from J, the junction contained 7 bases not matched to a gene. The CDR3 has 16 amino acids. The CDR3 loop is CASSHPLGLAVNEQFF. CDR3 nucleotide sequence: TGCGCCAGCAGCCACCCCCTGGGACTAGCGGTCAATGAGCAGTTCTTC.

The chain carries TRBV15 and TRBJ2-7; D possibly corresponds to TRBD2 (5 bases). Trimming stripped 5 bases from V and 2 bases from J, with 19 bases between. Germline assignment: CDR1 LNHNV and CDR2 YYDKDF (reference sequence). This CDR3 region has 16 residues. This chain's CDR3 is CATSFPLGVGTYEQYF. CDR3 sequence (DNA): TGTGCCACCAGCTTCCCCCTCGGGGTCGGAACCTACGAGCAGTACTTC.

Only one count was recorded for this clone. The rearrangement joins TRBV5-5 to TRBJ2-7; 7 nucleotides agree with TRBD2. The junction had 11 bases not matched to a gene; V was cut back by 4 bases and J by 7 bases. Germline CDR1 and CDR2: SGHKS and YYEKEE (reference sequence). The CDR3 is 14 amino acids. DNA for the CDR3: TGTGCCAGCAGCCCCAGGACTAGTTCGGAGGAGCAGTACTTC. Its protein is CASSPRTSSEEQYF. The full variable domain, in which reference TRBV5-5 and TRBJ2-7 provide the parts outside the CDR3, is DAGVTQSPTHLIKTRGQQVTLRCSPISGHKSVSWYQQVLGQGPQFIFQYYEKEERGRGNFPDRFSARQFPNYSSELNVNALLLGDSALYLCASSPRTSSEEQYFGPGTRLTVT.